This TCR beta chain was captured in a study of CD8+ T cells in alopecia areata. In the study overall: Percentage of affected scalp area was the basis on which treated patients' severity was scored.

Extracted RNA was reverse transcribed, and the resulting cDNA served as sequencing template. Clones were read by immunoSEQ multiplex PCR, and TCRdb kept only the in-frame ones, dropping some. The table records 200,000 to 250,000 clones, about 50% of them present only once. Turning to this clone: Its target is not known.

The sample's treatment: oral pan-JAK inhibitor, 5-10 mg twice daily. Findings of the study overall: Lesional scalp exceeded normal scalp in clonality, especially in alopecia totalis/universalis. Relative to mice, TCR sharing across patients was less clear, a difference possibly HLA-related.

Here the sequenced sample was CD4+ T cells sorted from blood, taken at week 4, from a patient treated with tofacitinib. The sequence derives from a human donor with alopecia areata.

In DNA form, the CDR3 reads TGCAGTGCCCCCGGGACGGCTGAAGCTTTCTTT. Translation: CSAPGTAEAFF. This chain uses TRBV20-1 with TRBJ1-1; a weak D match, TRBD1 (5 bases). The CDR3 runs to 11 residues. Deletions cut 6 bases from V and 6 bases from J, with 11 bases between. Germline CDR1 DFQATT, CDR2 SNEGSKA (reference sequence).